This T cell receptor (beta chain) was recorded in a study of regulatory T cells in long-lasting Graves disease. Study outcomes and limitations: Persistent disease exhibited a predilection for TRBV28, TRBJ1-2 and TRBJ2-5.

This clonotype came up many times. Its cognate antigen is unknown. Time point described: newly diagnosed GD, antithyroid drugs for less than 3 months. Construction of the TCR library relied on RNA isolated from PBMCs. It was by American Thyroid Association guidelines that Graves' disease was diagnosed. Peripheral blood, at 8 to 9 milliliters, went into EDTA tubes. Germline V CDR1 and CDR2: KGHSH, LQKENI. V was clipped by 1 base and J by 2 bases, with 8 bases between them. The CDR3 is made up of 14 amino acids. Both iRepertoire HTBI primers and Arm-PCR of CDR3 regions were used to build the TCR beta libraries. One entry per CDR3 protein results from TCRdb running MiXCR on the multiplex PCR reads. The sample records about 470,000 distinct CDR3 sequences, under 15% being singletons. These data were also filed under a second study, of T cells in Graves' hyperthyroidism and ophthalmopathy. That study adds: A set of HTBI primers served as the primers for a first-round RT-PCR of the TCR CDR3.

The V gene is TRBV18, the J gene TRBJ1-1; possible D gene TRBD1, 6 bases. This receptor was taken from a woman in her twenties or thirties with Graves disease. The starting material was peripheral blood mononuclear cells (PBMCs), obtained at new diagnosis, from a patient treated with antithyroid drugs. The CDR3 loop reads CASSPRTVNTEAFF. CDR3 nucleotides: TGTGCCAGCTCACCACGGACAGTTAACACTGAAGCTTTCTTT.